The present T cell receptor (beta chain) was sequenced within a study of response to subunit inactivated influenza vaccine. The study's findings and limits: Authors suggested each seasonal influenza vaccination recruits few new T cells.

This clonotype was observed a handful of times. Its specificity is unknown. TCRdb processed the RT-PCR reads anew with MiXCR; each CDR3 protein has one entry. The table lists 450,000 to 500,000 distinct CDR3 sequences, 9.5% to 13% of them singletons. V lost 5 bases, J lost 9 bases, and 11 bases stayed unmatched. The CDR3 covers 17 residues. Germline CDR1 reads KGHDR; CDR2 reads SFDVKD. Sequences were derived from PBMCs from blood, sampled 40 to 50 days after vaccination. V is TRBV24-1 and J is TRBJ2-1, with 14 nucleotides matching TRBD2. The source of this sequence is a man aged 50-60 years who received an inactivated influenza vaccine. The CDR3 region has the DNA TGTGCCACCAGTGCTCCTCAACCGGGACTAGCGGGAGCTGAGCAGTTCTTC. Its translation is CATSAPQPGLAGAEQFF.